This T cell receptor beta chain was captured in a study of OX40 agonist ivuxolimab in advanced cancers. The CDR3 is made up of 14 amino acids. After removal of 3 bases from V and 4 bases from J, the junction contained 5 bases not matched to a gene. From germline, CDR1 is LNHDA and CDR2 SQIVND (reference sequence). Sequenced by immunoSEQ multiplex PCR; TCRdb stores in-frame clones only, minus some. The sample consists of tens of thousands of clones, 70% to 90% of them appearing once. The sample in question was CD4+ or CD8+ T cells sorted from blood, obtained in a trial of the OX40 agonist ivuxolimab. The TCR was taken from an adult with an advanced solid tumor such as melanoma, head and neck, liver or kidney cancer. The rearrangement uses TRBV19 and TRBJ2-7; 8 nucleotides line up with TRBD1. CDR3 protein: CASSITGDRYEQYF. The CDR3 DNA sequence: TGTGCCAGTAGTATTACAGGGGACAGGTACGAGCAGTACTTC.